What follows is one TCR beta chain and its context. What it binds is unknown. No cell sorting was done before RNA was extracted from the tissue. More than 3 cm separated this lung sample from the edge of the tumor. The library came from three nested PCR rounds adapted from ARM-PCR protocols. MiXCR was run by TCRdb on the multiplex PCR reads, yielding one entry per CDR3 protein. The sample lists some 100,000 distinct CDR3 sequences; over 55% were seen once. The sample is drawn from a study of tumor and adjacent non-tumor tissue in lung cancer. For the study at large: The cohort had 12 to 13 adenocarcinoma, a couple of squamous cell and 1 small cell patients.

Study findings and constraints: Compared with tumor, normal lung showed significantly lower TCR diversity. Top 100 clones took a larger repertoire share in normal lung.

Sequenced sample: distant non-tumor lung tissue. The receptor's source is a man aged 25-45 years with non-small cell lung cancer.

The CDR3 region is CSARGSGIGKETQYF. CDR3 coding DNA: TGCAGTGCTAGGGGATCGGGGATAGGGAAAGAGACCCAGTACTTC. This sequence joins TRBV20-1 and TRBJ2-5, with D possibly matching TRBD2 (5 bases). Trimming took 3 bases from V and 3 from J, leaving 17 bases between them. The CDR3 has 15 amino acids. Germline V gives CDR1 DFQATT, CDR2 SNEGSKA (reference sequence).